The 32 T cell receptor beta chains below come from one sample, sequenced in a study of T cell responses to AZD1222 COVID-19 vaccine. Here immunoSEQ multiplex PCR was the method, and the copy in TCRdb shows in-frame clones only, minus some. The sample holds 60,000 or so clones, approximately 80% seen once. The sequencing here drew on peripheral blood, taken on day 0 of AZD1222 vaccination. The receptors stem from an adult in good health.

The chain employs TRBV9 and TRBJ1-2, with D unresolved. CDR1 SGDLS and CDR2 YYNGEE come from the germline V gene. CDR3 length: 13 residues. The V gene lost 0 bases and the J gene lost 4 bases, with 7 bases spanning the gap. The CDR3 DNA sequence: TGTGCCAGCAGCGTAGGGGCAGCCTATGGCTACACCTTC. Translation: CASSVGAAYGYTF.

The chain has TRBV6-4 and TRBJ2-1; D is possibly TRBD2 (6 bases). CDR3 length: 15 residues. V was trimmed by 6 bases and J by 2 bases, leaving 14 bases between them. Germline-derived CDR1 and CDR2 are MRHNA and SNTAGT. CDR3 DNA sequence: TGTGCCAGCAGCCGCGATAGCGGAGCCTACAATGAGCAGTTCTTC. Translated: CASSRDSGAYNEQFF.

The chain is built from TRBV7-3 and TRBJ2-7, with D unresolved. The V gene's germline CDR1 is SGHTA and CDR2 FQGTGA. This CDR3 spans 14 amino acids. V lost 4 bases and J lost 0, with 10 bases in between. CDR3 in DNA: TGTGCCAGCAGCTCGGAACCTTCCTCCTACGAGCAGTACTTC. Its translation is CASSSEPSSYEQYF.

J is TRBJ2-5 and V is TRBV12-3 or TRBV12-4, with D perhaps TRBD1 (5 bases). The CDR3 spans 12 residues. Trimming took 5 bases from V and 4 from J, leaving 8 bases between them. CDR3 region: CASSQGGETQYF. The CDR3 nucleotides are TGTGCCAGCAGTCAGGGTGGAGAGACCCAGTACTTC.

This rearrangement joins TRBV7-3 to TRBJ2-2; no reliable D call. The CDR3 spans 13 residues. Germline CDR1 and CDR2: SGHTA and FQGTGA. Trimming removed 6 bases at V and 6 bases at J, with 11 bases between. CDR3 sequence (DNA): TGTGCCAGCAGTCAACAACCGGCCGGGGAGCTGTTTTTT. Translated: CASSQQPAGELFF.

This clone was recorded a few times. CDR3 region: CASSTYRGKDTNEQFF. In nucleotides, the CDR3 is TGTGCCAGTAGTACCTACAGGGGGAAGGACACCAATGAGCAGTTCTTC. The chain employs TRBV19 and TRBJ2-1; TRBD1 matches at 8 bases. V trimming: 4 bases; J trimming: 6 bases; junction bases outside the gene matches: 11. CDR1 is LNHDA and CDR2 is SQIVND in the germline V gene (reference sequence). This CDR3 region has 16 residues.

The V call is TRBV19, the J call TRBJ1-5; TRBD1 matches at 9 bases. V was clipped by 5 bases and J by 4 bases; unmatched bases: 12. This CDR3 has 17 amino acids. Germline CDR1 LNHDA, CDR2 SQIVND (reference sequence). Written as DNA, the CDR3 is TGTGCCAGTAGTGACGGAACGGGACAGGGAGGGAATCAGCCCCAGCATTTT. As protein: CASSDGTGQGGNQPQHF.

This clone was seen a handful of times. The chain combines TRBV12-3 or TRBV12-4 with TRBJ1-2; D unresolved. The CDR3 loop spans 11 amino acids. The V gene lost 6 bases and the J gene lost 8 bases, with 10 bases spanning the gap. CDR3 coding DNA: TGTGCCAGCAGACTCCTCTACGGCTACACCTTC. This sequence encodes CASRLLYGYTF.

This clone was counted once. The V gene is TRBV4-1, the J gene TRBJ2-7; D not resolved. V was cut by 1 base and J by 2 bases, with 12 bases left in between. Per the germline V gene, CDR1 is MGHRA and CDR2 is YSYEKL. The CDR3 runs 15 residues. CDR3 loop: CASSQVPSETYEQYF. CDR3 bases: TGCGCCAGCAGCCAAGTTCCGAGCGAGACCTACGAGCAGTACTTC.

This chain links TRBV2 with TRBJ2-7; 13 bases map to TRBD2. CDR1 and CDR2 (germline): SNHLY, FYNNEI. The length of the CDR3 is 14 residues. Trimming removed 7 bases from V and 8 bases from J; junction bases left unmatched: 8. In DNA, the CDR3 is TGTGCCAGCATTCTAACTAGCGGGAGGGCCCAGCAGTACTTC. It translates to CASILTSGRAQQYF. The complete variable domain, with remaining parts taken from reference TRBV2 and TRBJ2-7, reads EPEVTQTPSHQVTQMGQEVILRCVPISNHLYFYWYRQILGQKVEFLVSFYNNEISEKSEIFDDQFSVERPDGSNFTLKIRSTKLEDSAMYFCASILTSGRAQQYFGPGTRLTVT.

CDR3 bases: TGTGCCAGCAGTAGAAGAGACTACAAACCTAGCACAGATACGCAGTATTTT. Protein product: CASSRRDYKPSTDTQYF. The V and J genes are TRBV28 and TRBJ2-3; D possibly corresponds to TRBD2 (5 bases). Trimming cost V 5 bases and J 0 bases, with 18 bases left between them. Germline V lookup: CDR1 MDHEN, CDR2 SYDVKM. The CDR3 consists of 17 residues.

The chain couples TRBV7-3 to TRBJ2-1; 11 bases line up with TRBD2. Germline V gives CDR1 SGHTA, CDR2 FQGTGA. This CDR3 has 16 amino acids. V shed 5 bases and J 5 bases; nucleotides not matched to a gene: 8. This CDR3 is CASSQKGTSGHNEQFF. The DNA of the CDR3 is TGTGCCAGCAGCCAAAAGGGGACTAGCGGCCACAATGAGCAGTTCTTC.

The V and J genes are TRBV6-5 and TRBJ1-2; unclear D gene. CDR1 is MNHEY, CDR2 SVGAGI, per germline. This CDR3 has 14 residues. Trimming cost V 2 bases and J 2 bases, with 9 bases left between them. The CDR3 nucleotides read TGTGCCAGCAGTTACGCTCTAGGGAACTATGGCTACACCTTC. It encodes CASSYALGNYGYTF.

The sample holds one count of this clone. CDR3: CASSAPSGREHEQYF. The CDR3 bases are TGCGCCAGCAGCGCCCCTAGCGGGAGGGAGCACGAGCAGTACTTC. The chain has TRBV5-1 and TRBJ2-7, with TRBD2 matching over 12 bases. The germline gives CDR1 SGHRS, CDR2 YFSETQ. V shed 4 bases and J 5 bases; nucleotides not matched to a gene: 7. The CDR3 sequence is 15 residues long. Full variable domain (remainder filled in from reference TRBV5-1 and TRBJ2-7): KAGVTQTPRYLIKTRGQQVTLSCSPISGHRSVSWYQQTPGQGLQFLFEYFSETQRNKGNFPGRFSGRQFSNSRSEMNVSTLELGDSALYLCASSAPSGREHEQYFGPGTRLTVT.

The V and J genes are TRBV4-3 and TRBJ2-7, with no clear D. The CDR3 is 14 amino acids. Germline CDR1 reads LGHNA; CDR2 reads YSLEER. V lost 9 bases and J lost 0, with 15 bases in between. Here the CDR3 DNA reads TGCGCCAGGGCGCCCACCCTGAGCTCCTACGAGCAGTACGTC. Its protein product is CARAPTLSSYEQYV.

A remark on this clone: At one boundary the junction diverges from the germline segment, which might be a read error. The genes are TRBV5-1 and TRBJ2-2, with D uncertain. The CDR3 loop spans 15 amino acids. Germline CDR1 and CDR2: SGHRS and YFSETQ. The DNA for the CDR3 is TGCGCCAGCACCTTGGAAAGCAGAGCCACCGGGGAGCTGTTTTTT. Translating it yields CASTLESRATGELFF.

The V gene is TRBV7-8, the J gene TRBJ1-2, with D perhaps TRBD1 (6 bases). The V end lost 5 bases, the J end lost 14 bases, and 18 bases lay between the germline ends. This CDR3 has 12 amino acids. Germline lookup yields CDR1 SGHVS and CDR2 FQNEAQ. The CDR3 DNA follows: TGTGCCAGCAGCCCGTCGGGGAGGGGGGCGACCTTC. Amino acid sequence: CASSPSGRGATF.

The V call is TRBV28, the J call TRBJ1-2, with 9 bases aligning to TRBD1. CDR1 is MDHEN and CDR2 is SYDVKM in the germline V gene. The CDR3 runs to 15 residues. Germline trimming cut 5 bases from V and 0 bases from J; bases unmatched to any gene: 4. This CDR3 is CASSIQGAPNYGYTF. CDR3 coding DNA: TGTGCCAGCAGTATACAGGGGGCTCCTAACTATGGCTACACCTTC.

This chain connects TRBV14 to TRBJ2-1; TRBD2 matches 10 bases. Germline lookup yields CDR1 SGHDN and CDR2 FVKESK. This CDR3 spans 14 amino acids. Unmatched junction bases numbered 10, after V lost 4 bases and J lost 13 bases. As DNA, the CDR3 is TGTGCCAGCAGCCGAACTGGTAGCGGGAGGTCTCAGTTCTTC. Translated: CASSRTGSGRSQFF.

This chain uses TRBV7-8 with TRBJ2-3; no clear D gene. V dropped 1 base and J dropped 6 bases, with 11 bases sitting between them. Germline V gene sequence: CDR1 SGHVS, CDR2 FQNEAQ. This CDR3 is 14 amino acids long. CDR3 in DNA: TGTGCCAGCAGCTTAGAGGGTCACGGGGATACGCAGTATTTT. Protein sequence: CASSLEGHGDTQYF.

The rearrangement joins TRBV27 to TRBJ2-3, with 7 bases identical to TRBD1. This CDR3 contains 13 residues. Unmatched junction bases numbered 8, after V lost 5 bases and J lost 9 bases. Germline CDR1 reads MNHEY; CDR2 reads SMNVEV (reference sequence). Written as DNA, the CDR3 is TGTGCCAGCAGTCCCACATCCAGGGGGACGCAGTATTTT. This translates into CASSPTSRGTQYF.

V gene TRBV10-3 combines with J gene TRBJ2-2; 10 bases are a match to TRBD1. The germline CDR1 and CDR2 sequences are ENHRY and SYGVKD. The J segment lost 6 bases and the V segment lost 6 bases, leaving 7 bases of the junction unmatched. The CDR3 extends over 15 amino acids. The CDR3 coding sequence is TGTGCCATCAGGGGACAGGGGTCTTCCGCCGGGGAGCTGTTTTTT. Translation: CAIRGQGSSAGELFF.

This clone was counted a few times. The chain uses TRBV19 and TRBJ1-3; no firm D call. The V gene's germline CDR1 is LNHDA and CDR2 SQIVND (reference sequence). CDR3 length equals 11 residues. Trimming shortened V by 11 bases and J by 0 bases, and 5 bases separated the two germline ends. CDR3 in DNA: TGTGCCGTGGGCTCTGGAAACACCATATATTTT. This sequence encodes CAVGSGNTIYF.

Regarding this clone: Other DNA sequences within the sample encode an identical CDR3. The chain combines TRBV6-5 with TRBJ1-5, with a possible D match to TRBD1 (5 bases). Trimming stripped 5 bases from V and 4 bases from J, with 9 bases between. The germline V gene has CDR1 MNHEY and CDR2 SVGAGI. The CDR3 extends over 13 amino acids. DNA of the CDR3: TGTGCCAGCAGTCCCGGGGGGAATCAGCCCCAGCATTTT. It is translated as CASSPGGNQPQHF.

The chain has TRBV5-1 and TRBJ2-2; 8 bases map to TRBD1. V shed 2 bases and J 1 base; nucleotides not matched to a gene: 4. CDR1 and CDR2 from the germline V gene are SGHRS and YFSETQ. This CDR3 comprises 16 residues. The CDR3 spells CASSFTGQGNTGELFF. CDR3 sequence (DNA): TGCGCCAGCAGCTTCACAGGACAGGGGAACACCGGGGAGCTGTTTTTT. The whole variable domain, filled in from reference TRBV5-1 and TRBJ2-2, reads KAGVTQTPRYLIKTRGQQVTLSCSPISGHRSVSWYQQTPGQGLQFLFEYFSETQRNKGNFPGRFSGRQFSNSRSEMNVSTLELGDSALYLCASSFTGQGNTGELFFGEGSRLTVL.

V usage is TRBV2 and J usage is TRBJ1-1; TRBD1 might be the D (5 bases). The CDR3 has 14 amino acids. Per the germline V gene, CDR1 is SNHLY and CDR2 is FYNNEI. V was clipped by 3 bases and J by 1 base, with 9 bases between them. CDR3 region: CASSDQGSNTEAFF. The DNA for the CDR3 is TGTGCCAGCAGTGATCAGGGTTCGAACACTGAAGCTTTCTTT.

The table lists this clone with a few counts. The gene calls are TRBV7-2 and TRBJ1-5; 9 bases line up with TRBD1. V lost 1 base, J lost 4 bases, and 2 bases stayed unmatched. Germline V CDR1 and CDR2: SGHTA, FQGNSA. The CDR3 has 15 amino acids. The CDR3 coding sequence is TGTGCCAGCAGCTTAGTGGGACAGGGAAATCAGCCCCAGCATTTT. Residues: CASSLVGQGNQPQHF.

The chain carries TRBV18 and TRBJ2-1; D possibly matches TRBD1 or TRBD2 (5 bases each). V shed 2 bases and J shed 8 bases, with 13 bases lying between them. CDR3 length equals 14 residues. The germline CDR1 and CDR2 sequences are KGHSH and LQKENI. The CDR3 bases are TGTGCCAGCTCACCATCCGGGACCAGGGATGAGCAGTTCTTC. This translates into CASSPSGTRDEQFF.

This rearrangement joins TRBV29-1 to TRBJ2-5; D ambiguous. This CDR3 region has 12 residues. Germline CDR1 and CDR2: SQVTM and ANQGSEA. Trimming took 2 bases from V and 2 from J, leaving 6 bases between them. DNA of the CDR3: TGCAGCGTTGAAAGAACACAAGAGACCCAGTACTTC. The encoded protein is CSVERTQETQYF.

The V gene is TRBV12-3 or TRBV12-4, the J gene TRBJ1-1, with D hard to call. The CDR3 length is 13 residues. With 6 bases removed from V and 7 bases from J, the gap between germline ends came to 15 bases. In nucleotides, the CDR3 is TGTGCCAGCAGCCCCGGGGTAAGGGTTGAAGCTTTCTTT. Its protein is CASSPGVRVEAFF.

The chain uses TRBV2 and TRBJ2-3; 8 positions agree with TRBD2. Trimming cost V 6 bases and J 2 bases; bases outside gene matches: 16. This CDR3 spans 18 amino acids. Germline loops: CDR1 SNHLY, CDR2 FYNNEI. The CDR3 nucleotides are TGTGCCAGCAGCCCTCTTTTCTTAGCGGGAACCACCACAGATACGCAGTATTTT. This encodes CASSPLFLAGTTTDTQYF.

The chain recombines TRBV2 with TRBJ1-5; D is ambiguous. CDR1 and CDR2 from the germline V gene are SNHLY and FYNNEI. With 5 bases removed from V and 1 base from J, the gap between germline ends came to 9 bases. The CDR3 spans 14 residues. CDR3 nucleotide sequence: TGTGCCAGCAGTTTGGACGGGAGCAATCAGCCCCAGCATTTT. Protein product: CASSLDGSNQPQHF.